The 21 T cell receptor beta chains below were found in one sample sequenced in a study of regulatory T cells in long-lasting Graves disease. The time point: newly diagnosed GD, antithyroid drugs for less than 3 months. PBMC-extracted RNA yielded the TCR library. Construction of TCR beta libraries relied on iRepertoire HTBI primers and on Arm-PCR targeting CDR3 regions. MiXCR was run by TCRdb on the multiplex PCR reads, yielding one entry per CDR3 protein. The table shows approximately 350,000 distinct CDR3 sequences, with approximately 10% occurring only once. Separately, the same data were catalogued under a study of T cells in Graves' hyperthyroidism and ophthalmopathy.

The specimen comprised peripheral blood mononuclear cells (PBMCs), sampled at new diagnosis, from a patient treated with antithyroid drugs. The receptors shown here come from a woman aged 18 to 35 with Graves disease.

This clonotype occurred many times. The chain couples TRBV7-9 to TRBJ2-5; 13 bases are a match to TRBD2. The CDR3 is 15 amino acids. Germline V gene sequence: CDR1 SEHNR, CDR2 FQNEAQ (reference sequence). Trimming removed 4 bases from V and 4 bases from J; junction bases left unmatched: 3. The CDR3 loop reads CASSSTSGGSETQYF. The CDR3 DNA is TGTGCCAGCAGCTCGACTAGCGGGGGGTCAGAGACCCAGTACTTC. Using reference TRBV7-9 and TRBJ2-5 for the parts outside the CDR3, the full variable domain is DTGVSQNPRHKITKRGQNVTFRCDPISEHNRLYWYRQTLGQGPEFLTYFQNEAQLEKSRLLSDRFSAERPKGSFSTLEIQRTEQGDSAMYLCASSSTSGGSETQYFGPGTRLLVL.

This clonotype appeared a few times. The chain couples TRBV2 to TRBJ2-1; D not resolved. The CDR3 spans 13 residues. V was pared by 6 bases and J by 5 bases, with 11 bases between. CDR1 is SNHLY, CDR2 FYNNEI, per germline. The CDR3 DNA is TGTGCCAGCAGCCCTTATACACACAATGAGCAGTTCTTC. Residues: CASSPYTHNEQFF.

The table lists this clonotype with many counts. V usage is TRBV10-1 and J usage is TRBJ2-1; D ambiguous. The CDR3 is 13 amino acids. Germline CDR1 reads WNHNN; CDR2 reads SYGVQD (reference sequence). V lost 2 bases and J 5 bases, leaving 7 bases between the germline ends. The CDR3 spells CASSEPENNEQFF. The CDR3, as DNA: TGCGCCAGCAGTGAGCCCGAAAACAATGAGCAGTTCTTC.

This clonotype was observed many times. The chain combines TRBV29-1 with TRBJ2-1; 10 positions agree with TRBD2. The germline V gene encodes CDR1 SQVTM and CDR2 ANQGSEA. The CDR3 has 16 amino acids. V lost 8 bases to trimming and J lost 10 bases; unmatched junction nucleotides: 20. The CDR3 DNA reads TGCAGCCACATTGGGCTAGCGGGAGTCGAGTCAAACGAGCAGTTCTTC. The encoded protein is CSHIGLAGVESNEQFF.

This clonotype was observed many times. V is TRBV20-1 and J is TRBJ1-4; 7 bases map to TRBD1. V was clipped by 6 bases and J by 4 bases; unmatched bases: 20. In germline, CDR1 is DFQATT, CDR2 SNEGSKA (reference sequence). The CDR3 is made up of 18 amino acids. CDR3 sequence (DNA): TGCAGTGCCAACCCTTACGGGGAACCCGGGACAGATAATGAAAAACTGTTTTTT. Translated: CSANPYGEPGTDNEKLFF.

This clonotype was detected ten times or more. The chain recombines TRBV20-1 with TRBJ2-3; the D gene is possibly TRBD2 (6 bases). The CDR3 is 13 amino acids. Trimming stripped 1 base from V and 5 bases from J, with 10 bases between. CDR1 DFQATT and CDR2 SNEGSKA come from the germline V gene (reference sequence). Written as DNA, the CDR3 is TGCAGTGCTAGAGGCGGGGTGAGAGATACGCAGTATTTT. It codes for CSARGGVRDTQYF.

This clonotype came up many times. The CDR3 reads CASMGMNTEAFF. The CDR3 DNA sequence: TGTGCCAGCATGGGGATGAACACTGAAGCTTTCTTT. The gene calls are TRBV7-6 and TRBJ1-1; D not certain. The germline V and J ends were trimmed by 7 bases and 0 bases, with 6 bases remaining between them. The germline V gene encodes CDR1 SGHVS and CDR2 FNYEAQ. This CDR3 is built from 12 residues. The full variable domain, completed using reference TRBV7-6 and TRBJ1-1, is GAGVSQSPRYKVTKRGQDVALRCDPISGHVSLYWYRQALGQGPEFLTYFNYEAQQDKSGLPNDRFSAERPEGSISTLTIQRTEQRDSAMYRCASMGMNTEAFFGQGTRLTVV.

This clonotype was seen many times. This sequence joins TRBV6-5 and TRBJ2-5, with D unclear. The CDR3 is made up of 13 amino acids. Germline-derived CDR1 and CDR2 are MNHEY and SVGAGI. Trimming cost V 2 bases and J 5 bases, with 9 bases left between them. The CDR3 spells CASSYAMAETQYF. The CDR3 DNA reads TGTGCCAGCAGTTACGCGATGGCGGAGACCCAGTACTTC.

This clonotype was seen many times. This sequence joins TRBV27 and TRBJ2-5, with D possibly being TRBD2 (6 bases). The CDR3 runs to 16 residues. Between the trimmed V and J ends, which lost 2 bases and 5 bases, there was a span of 18 bases. Germline V gene sequence: CDR1 MNHEY, CDR2 SMNVEV (reference sequence). The CDR3 sequence is CASSLNMLGGEETQYF. As DNA, the CDR3 is TGTGCCAGCAGTTTAAACATGCTCGGGGGAGAGGAGACCCAGTACTTC.

This clonotype was observed a handful of times. This chain connects TRBV28 to TRBJ1-2; D ambiguous. The V gene's germline CDR1 is MDHEN and CDR2 SYDVKM. The CDR3 loop spans 11 amino acids. V was clipped by 10 bases and J by 7 bases, with 13 bases between them. This CDR3 is CATSVPRGYTF. CDR3 in DNA: TGTGCCACCTCAGTTCCCCGTGGCTACACCTTC.

The gene calls are TRBV19 and TRBJ1-3; D not certain. The CDR3 is 17 residues long. The V and J ends lost 1 base and 1 base respectively, with 14 bases between them. Germline-derived CDR1 and CDR2 are LNHDA and SQIVND (reference sequence). The CDR3 region has the DNA TGTGCCAGTAGTATAGTGCCGGTAACGAGATCTGGAAACACCATATATTTT. Its translation is CASSIVPVTRSGNTIYF.

This clonotype came up a few times. The chain employs TRBV5-1 and TRBJ2-1; 7 bases fit TRBD1. The CDR3 is 15 residues long. The germline V gene encodes CDR1 SGHRS and CDR2 YFSETQ. V shed 5 bases and J 4 bases; nucleotides not matched to a gene: 9. This CDR3 reads CASRPPGTAYNEQFF. The CDR3 DNA is TGCGCCAGCAGGCCCCCCGGGACAGCTTACAATGAGCAGTTCTTC.

This clonotype came up a few times. V is TRBV19 and J is TRBJ2-5; D is perhaps TRBD2 (5 bases). Trimming took off 3 bases at V and 5 bases at J, with 19 bases between the two ends. CDR3 length equals 16 residues. The V gene's germline CDR1 is LNHDA and CDR2 SQIVND (reference sequence). CDR3 bases: TGTGCCAGTAGTATCCTCACGGGGTCTCCCGCGGAGACCCAGTACTTC. This sequence encodes CASSILTGSPAETQYF.

This sequence joins TRBV20-1 and TRBJ2-5, with D possibly matching TRBD2 (6 bases). The CDR3 is made up of 12 amino acids. The germline gives CDR1 DFQATT, CDR2 SNEGSKA (reference sequence). V lost 6 bases, J lost 2 bases, and 10 bases lay in between. CDR3 sequence (DNA): TGCAGTGCAGCCGGGACTCAAGAGACCCAGTACTTC. Amino acid sequence: CSAAGTQETQYF.

This clonotype has a count of ten or more. The J gene is TRBJ1-1, the V gene TRBV7-9; a weak D match, TRBD1 (6 bases). The V gene's germline CDR1 is SEHNR and CDR2 FQNEAQ (reference sequence). The CDR3 is 14 residues long. Trimming stripped 5 bases from V and 0 bases from J, with 10 bases between. In DNA form, the CDR3 reads TGTGCCAGCAGCCGACAGGCGCTGAACACTGAAGCTTTCTTT. Protein: CASSRQALNTEAFF.

The chain carries TRBV6-2 or TRBV6-3 and TRBJ2-1; TRBD1 matches 7 bases. The ends lost 0 bases at V and 4 bases at J; junction bases unmatched: 6. The CDR3 spans 16 residues. Germline V gene data show CDR1 as MNHEY and CDR2 as SVGEGT. CDR3 amino acids: CASSYSMGQMYNEQFF. In nucleotides, the CDR3 is TGTGCCAGCAGTTACTCGATGGGACAGATGTACAATGAGCAGTTCTTC.

This chain connects TRBV5-4 to TRBJ1-2; possibly TRBD1 for D (6 bases). Trimming left V 4 bases short and J 8 bases short, with 21 bases between. The CDR3 is 15 amino acids. Germline CDR1 SGHNT, CDR2 YYREEE (reference sequence). CDR3 residues: CASSPPDRIDDGYTF. CDR3 in DNA: TGTGCCAGCAGCCCGCCGGACAGAATCGACGACGGCTACACCTTC.

The V and J genes are TRBV18 and TRBJ2-2, with 13 nucleotides matching TRBD2. The V gene end was trimmed by 3 bases and the J gene end by 6 bases; junction bases not matched to a gene: 4. The CDR3 length is 16 residues. Per germline, CDR1 KGHSH and CDR2 LQKENI. The DNA for the CDR3 is TGTGCCAGCTCACCGAGACTAGCGGGAGGTGCCGGGGAGCTGTTTTTT. Encoded protein: CASSPRLAGGAGELFF.

This clonotype was counted many times. The rearrangement joins TRBV10-2 to TRBJ2-7; D gene unclear. Trimming removed 2 bases from V and 4 bases from J, with 12 bases in between. The CDR3 has 14 residues. Germline CDR1 reads WSHSY; CDR2 reads SAAADI. The CDR3: CASSEGQARYEQYF. The CDR3 DNA is TGCGCCAGCAGTGAGGGGCAGGCGAGGTACGAGCAGTACTTC.

Ten or more counts support this clonotype. The rearrangement joins TRBV12-3 or TRBV12-4 to TRBJ1-3, with D hard to call. The V gene lost 2 bases and the J gene lost 0 bases, with 8 bases spanning the gap. The CDR3 loop spans 15 amino acids. The CDR3 DNA reads as TGTGCCAGCAGTTTAATACAGTTCTCTGGAAACACCATATATTTT. Its translation: CASSLIQFSGNTIYF.

In this sample, this clonotype turned up a few times. The rearrangement uses TRBV6-2 or TRBV6-3 and TRBJ2-2; TRBD2 aligns across 10 bases. Germline values: CDR1 MNHEY, CDR2 SVGEGT. The V and J ends lost 6 bases and 0 bases, in that order; junction bases with no gene match: 7. CDR3 size: 17 residues. As DNA, the CDR3 is TGTGCCAGCAGAAAACCAGCGGGAGGGCCGAACACCGGGGAGCTGTTTTTT. This gives the protein CASRKPAGGPNTGELFF.